This T cell receptor beta chain was sequenced for a study of control samples from healthy donors and cancer patients. The V gene lost 6 bases and the J gene lost 5 bases, with 13 bases spanning the gap. This CDR3 region has 13 residues. Germline V gene data show CDR1 as MDHEN and CDR2 as SYDVKM. The method was immunoSEQ multiplex PCR; TCRdb's version includes in-frame clones alone and lacks a portion of them. In the table there are 100,000 to 150,000 clones, 80% to 95% of which are singletons. The chain uses TRBV28 and TRBJ2-5; possible D gene TRBD2, 6 bases. The sequenced sample consisted of blood. The receptor's source is a woman between 50 and 59 years old in good health. CDR3 coding DNA: TGTGCCAGCAGGAAGGCAGGGAGGGAGACCCAGTACTTC. This sequence encodes CASRKAGRETQYF.